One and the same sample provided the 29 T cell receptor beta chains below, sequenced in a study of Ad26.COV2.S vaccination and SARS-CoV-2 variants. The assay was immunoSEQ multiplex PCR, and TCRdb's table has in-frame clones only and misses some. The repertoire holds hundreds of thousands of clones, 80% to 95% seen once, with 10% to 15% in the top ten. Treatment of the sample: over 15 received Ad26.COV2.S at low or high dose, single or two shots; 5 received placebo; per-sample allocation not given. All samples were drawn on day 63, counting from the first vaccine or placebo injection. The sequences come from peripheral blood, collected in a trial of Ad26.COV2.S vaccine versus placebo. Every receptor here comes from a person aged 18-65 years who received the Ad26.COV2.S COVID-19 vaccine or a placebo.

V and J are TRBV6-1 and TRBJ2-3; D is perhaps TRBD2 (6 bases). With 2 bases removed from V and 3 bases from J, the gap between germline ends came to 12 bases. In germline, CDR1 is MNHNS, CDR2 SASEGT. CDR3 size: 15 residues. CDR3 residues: CASSESGVRTDTQYF. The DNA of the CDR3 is TGTGCCAGCAGTGAATCGGGAGTAAGGACAGATACGCAGTATTTT.

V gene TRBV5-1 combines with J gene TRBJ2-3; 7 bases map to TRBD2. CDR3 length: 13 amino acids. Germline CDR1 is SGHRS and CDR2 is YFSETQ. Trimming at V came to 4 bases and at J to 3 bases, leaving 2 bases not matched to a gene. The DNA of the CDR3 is TGCGCCAGCAGCAGGACTAGTACAGATACGCAGTATTTT. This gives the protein CASSRTSTDTQYF.

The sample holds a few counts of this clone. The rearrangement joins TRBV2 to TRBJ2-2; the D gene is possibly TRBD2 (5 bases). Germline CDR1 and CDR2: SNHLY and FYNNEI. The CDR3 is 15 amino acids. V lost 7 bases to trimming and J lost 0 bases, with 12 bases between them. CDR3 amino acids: CASKGLASNTGELFF. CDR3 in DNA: TGTGCCAGCAAGGGTTTAGCGTCGAACACCGGGGAGCTGTTTTTT.

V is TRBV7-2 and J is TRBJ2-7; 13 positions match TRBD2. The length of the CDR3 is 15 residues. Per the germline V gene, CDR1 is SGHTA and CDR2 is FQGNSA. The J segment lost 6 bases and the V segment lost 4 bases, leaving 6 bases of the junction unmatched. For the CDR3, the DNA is TGTGCCAGCAGCTACCGGACTAGCGGGAGAGGCGAGCAGTACTTC. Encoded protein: CASSYRTSGRGEQYF.

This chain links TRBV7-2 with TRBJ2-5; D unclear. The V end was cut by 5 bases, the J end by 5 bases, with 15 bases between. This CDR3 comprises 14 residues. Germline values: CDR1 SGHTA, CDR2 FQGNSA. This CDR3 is CASSPDIGFETQYF. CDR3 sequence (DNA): TGTGCCAGCAGCCCAGATATCGGCTTTGAGACCCAGTACTTC.

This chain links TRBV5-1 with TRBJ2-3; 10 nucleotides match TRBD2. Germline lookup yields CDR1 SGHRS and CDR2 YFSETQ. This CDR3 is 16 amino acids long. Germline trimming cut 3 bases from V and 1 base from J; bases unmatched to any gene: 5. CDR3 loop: CASSYASGRGTDTQYF. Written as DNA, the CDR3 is TGCGCCAGCAGCTACGCTAGCGGGAGAGGCACAGATACGCAGTATTTT.

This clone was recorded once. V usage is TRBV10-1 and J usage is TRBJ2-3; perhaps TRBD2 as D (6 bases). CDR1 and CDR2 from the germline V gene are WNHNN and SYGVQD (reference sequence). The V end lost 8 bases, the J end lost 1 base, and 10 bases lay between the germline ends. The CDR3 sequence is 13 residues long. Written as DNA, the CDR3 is TGCGCCAGCGGAACGGGAGGCACAGATACGCAGTATTTT. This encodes CASGTGGTDTQYF.

This CDR3 is CASSQNLGGTGLSNEKLFF. CDR3 bases: TGCGCCAGCAGCCAAAATCTAGGGGGCACAGGGTTAAGTAATGAAAAACTGTTTTTT. The chain combines TRBV4-3 with TRBJ1-4; the match to TRBD1 covers 7 bases. Germline V lookup: CDR1 LGHNA, CDR2 YSLEER. The CDR3 is made up of 19 amino acids. The V and J ends lost 2 bases and 4 bases, in that order; junction bases with no gene match: 16.

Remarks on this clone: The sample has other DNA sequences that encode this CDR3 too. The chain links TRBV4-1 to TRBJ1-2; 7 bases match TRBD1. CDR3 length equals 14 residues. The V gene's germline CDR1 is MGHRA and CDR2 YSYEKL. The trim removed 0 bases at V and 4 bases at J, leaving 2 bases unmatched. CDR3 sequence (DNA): TGCGCCAGCAGCCAAGACAGGGGGAGCTATGGCTACACCTTC. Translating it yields CASSQDRGSYGYTF.

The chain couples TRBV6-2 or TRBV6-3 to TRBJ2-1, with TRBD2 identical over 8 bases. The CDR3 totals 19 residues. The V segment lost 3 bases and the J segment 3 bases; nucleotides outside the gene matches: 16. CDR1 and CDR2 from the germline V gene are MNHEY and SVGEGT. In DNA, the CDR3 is TGTGCCAGCAGTTATTCGGGGGGGTCTCAAGGAGGCCACTACAATGAGCAGTTCTTC. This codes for CASSYSGGSQGGHYNEQFF.

The CDR3 spells CASSQLAGKTGGYTF. CDR3 sequence (DNA): TGTGCCAGCAGCCAGTTGGCAGGGAAGACAGGAGGCTACACCTTC. This chain connects TRBV3-1 (or the pseudogene TRBV3-2) to TRBJ1-2; tentatively, D is TRBD1 (6 bases). Trimming cost V 3 bases and J 8 bases, with 19 bases left between them. From germline, CDR1 is LGHDT and CDR2 YNNKEL (reference sequence). This CDR3 spans 15 amino acids.

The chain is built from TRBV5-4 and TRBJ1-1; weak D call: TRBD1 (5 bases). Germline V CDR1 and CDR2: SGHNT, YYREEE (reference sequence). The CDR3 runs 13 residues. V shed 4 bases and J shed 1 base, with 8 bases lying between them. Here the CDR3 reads CASSHDRNTEAFF. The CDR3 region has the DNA TGTGCCAGCAGCCACGACAGGAACACTGAAGCTTTCTTT.

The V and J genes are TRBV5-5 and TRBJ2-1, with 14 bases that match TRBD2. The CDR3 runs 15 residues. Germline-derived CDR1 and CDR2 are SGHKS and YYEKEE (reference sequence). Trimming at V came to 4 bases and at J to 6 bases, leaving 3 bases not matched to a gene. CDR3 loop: CASSRLAGGPNEQFF. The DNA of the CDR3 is TGTGCCAGCAGCCGACTAGCGGGAGGGCCCAATGAGCAGTTCTTC. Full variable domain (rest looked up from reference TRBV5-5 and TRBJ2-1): DAGVTQSPTHLIKTRGQQVTLRCSPISGHKSVSWYQQVLGQGPQFIFQYYEKEERGRGNFPDRFSARQFPNYSSELNVNALLLGDSALYLCASSRLAGGPNEQFFGPGTRLTVL.

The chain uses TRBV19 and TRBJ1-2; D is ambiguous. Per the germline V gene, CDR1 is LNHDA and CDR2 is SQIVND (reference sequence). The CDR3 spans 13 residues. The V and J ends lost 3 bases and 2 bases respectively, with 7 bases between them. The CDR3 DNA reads TGTGCCAGTAGTATTCAGGAAAACTATGGCTACACCTTC. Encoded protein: CASSIQENYGYTF.

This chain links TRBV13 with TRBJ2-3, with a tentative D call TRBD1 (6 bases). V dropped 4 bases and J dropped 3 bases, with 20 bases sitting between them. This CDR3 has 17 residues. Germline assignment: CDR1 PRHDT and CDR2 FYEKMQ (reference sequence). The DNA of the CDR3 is TGTGCCAGCAGCTCCACCGATGGTTCCGGGACAACAGATACGCAGTATTTT. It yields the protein CASSSTDGSGTTDTQYF. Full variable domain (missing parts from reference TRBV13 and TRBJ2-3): AAGVIQSPRHLIKEKRETATLKCYPIPRHDTVYWYQQGPGQDPQFLISFYEKMQSDKGSIPDRFSAQQFSDYHSELNMSSLELGDSALYFCASSSTDGSGTTDTQYFGPGTRLTVL.

CDR3 nucleotides: TGTGCCATCAGTGAACTCGGACTAGCGGGAGGGCCTACAAGCTACAATGAGCAGTTCTTC. Its protein is CAISELGLAGGPTSYNEQFF. V is TRBV10-3 and J is TRBJ2-1; 15 bases line up with TRBD2. Germline loops: CDR1 ENHRY, CDR2 SYGVKD. V was clipped by 3 bases and J by 3 bases; unmatched bases: 12. CDR3 size: 20 residues.

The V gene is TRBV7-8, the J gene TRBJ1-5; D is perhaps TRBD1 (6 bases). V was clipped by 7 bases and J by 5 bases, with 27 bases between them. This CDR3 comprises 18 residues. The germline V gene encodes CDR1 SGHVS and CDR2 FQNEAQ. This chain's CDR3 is CASTPAIIPDSWDQPQHF. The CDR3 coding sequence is TGTGCCAGCACCCCAGCAATAATCCCGGACAGTTGGGATCAGCCCCAGCATTTT. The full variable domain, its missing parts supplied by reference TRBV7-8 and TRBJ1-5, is GAGVSQSPRYKVAKRGQDVALRCDPISGHVSLFWYQQALGQGPEFLTYFQNEAQLDKSGLPSDRFFAERPEGSVSTLKIQRTQQEDSAVYLCASTPAIIPDSWDQPQHFGDGTRLSIL.

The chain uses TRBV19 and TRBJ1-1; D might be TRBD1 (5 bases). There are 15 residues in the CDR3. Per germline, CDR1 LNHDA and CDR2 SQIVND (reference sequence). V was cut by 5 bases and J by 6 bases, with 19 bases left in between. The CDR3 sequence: CASSSRDRQEAEAFF. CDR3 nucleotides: TGTGCCAGTAGTTCAAGGGACCGGCAGGAGGCTGAAGCTTTCTTT.

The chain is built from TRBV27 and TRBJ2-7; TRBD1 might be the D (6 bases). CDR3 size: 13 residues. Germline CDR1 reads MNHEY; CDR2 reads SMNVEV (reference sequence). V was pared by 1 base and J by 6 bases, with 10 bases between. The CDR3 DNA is TGTGCCAGCAGTTTATACGGACAGAGCGAGCAGTACTTC. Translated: CASSLYGQSEQYF.

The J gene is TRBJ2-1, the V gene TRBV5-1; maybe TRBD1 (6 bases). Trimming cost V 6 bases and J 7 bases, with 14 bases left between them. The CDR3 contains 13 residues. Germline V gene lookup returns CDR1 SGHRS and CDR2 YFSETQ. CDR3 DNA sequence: TGCGCCAGCACAGGGGACGGGGAAAATGAGCAGTTCTTC. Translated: CASTGDGENEQFF.

The CDR3 sequence: CASSFGTSGNYEQYF. The CDR3 DNA reads TGCGCCAGCAGCTTTGGGACTAGCGGGAACTACGAGCAGTACTTC. The chain carries TRBV5-1 and TRBJ2-7; TRBD2 matches at 13 bases. Losses at the gene ends were 2 bases for V and 3 bases for J; bases not matched to a gene: 2. There are 15 residues in the CDR3. Looked up from germline, CDR1 is SGHRS and CDR2 is YFSETQ.

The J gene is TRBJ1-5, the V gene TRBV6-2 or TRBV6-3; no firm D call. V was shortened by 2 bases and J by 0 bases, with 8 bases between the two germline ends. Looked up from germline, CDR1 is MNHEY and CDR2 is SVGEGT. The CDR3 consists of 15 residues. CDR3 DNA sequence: TGTGCCAGCAGTTACACCGGGGATAGCAATCAGCCCCAGCATTTT. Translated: CASSYTGDSNQPQHF.

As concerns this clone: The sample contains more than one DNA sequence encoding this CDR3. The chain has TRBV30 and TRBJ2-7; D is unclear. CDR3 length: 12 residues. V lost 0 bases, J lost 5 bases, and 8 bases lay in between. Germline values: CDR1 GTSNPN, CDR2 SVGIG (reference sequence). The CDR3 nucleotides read TGTGCCTGGAGTGTTTCTGGGGACGAGCAGTACTTC. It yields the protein CAWSVSGDEQYF.

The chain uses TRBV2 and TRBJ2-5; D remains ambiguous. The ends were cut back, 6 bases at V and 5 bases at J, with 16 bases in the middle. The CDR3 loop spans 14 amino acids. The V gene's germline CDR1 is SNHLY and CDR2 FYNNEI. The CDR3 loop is CASSPRRSGETQYF. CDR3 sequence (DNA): TGTGCCAGCAGCCCTCGGCGGAGTGGCGAGACCCAGTACTTC.

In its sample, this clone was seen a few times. In nucleotides, the CDR3 is TGTGCCAGCAGTACAGGACCCCAGGGAGTAGACACTGAAGCTTTCTTT. This translates into CASSTGPQGVDTEAFF. The gene calls are TRBV6-6 and TRBJ1-1; a possible D gene is TRBD1 (5 bases). Germline-derived CDR1 and CDR2 are MNHNY and SVGAGI (reference sequence). CDR3 length equals 16 residues. Between the trimmed V and J ends, which lost 5 bases and 3 bases, there was a span of 19 bases.

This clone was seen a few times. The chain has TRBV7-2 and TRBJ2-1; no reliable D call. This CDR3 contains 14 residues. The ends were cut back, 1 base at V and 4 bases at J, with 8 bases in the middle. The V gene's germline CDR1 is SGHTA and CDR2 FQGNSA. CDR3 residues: CASSLGTRYNEQFF. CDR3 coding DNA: TGTGCCAGCAGCTTAGGGACCCGGTACAATGAGCAGTTCTTC.

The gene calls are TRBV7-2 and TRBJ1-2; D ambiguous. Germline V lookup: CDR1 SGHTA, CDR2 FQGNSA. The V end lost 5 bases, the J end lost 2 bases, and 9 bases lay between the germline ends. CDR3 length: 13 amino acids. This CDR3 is CASSPDSNYGYTF. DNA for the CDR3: TGTGCCAGCAGCCCGGACTCAAACTATGGCTACACCTTC.

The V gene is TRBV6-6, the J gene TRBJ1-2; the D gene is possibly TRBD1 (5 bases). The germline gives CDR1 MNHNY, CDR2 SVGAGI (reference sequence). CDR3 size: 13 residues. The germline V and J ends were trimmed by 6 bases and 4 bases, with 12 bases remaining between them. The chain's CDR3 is CASSRDGTYGYTF. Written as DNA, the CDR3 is TGTGCCAGCAGCCGGGACGGTACCTATGGCTACACCTTC.

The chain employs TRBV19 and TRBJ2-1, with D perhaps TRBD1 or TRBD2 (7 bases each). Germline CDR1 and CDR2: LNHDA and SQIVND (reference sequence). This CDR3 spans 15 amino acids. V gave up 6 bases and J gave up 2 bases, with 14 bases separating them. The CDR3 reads CASRSSGTAYNEQFF. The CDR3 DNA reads TGTGCCAGTAGGTCCAGCGGGACAGCCTACAATGAGCAGTTCTTC.